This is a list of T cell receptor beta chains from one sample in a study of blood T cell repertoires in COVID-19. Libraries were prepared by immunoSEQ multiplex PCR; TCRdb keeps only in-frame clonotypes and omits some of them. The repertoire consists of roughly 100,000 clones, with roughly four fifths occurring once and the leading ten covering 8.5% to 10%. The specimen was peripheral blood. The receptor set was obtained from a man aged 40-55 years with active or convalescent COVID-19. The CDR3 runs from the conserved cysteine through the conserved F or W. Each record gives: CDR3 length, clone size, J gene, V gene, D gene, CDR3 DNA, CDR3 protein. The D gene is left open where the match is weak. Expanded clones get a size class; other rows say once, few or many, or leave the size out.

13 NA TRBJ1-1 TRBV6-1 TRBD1 TGTGCCAGCAGTGACAGGGGGCACACTGAAGCTTTCTTT CASSDRGHTEAFF
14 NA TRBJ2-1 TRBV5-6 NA TGTGCCAGCAGCTTGCAGACAGGAGACAATGAGCAGTTCTTC CASSLQTGDNEQFF
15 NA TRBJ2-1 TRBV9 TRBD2 TGTGCCAGCAGCGTAGTCGGGGGGTCCTACAATGAGCAGTTCTTC CASSVVGGSYNEQFF
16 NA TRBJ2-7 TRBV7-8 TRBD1 TGTGCCAGCAGCCTCTCGGCAGGGGGCGAGACCTACGAGCAGTACTTC CASSLSAGGETYEQYF
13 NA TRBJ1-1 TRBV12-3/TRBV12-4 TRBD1 TGTGCCAGCAGAGGACAGGGGGGCACTGAAGCTTTCTTT CASRGQGGTEAFF
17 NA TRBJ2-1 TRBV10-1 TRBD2 TGCGCCAGCAGTGAGTCTAGGGCGGGGGGGTCCTACAATGAGCAGTTCTTC CASSESRAGGSYNEQFF
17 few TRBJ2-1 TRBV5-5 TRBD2 TGTGCCAGCAGCCGGACTAGCGGGGGCGGGGCCTACAATGAGCAGTTCTTC CASSRTSGGGAYNEQFF
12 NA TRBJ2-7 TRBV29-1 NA TGCAGCGTGCCCCCCAGGACCTACGAGCAGTACTTC CSVPPRTYEQYF
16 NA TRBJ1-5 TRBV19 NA TGTGCCAGTAGCCCTGTCGGACGGGGGAGCAATCAGCCCCAGCATTTT CASSPVGRGSNQPQHF
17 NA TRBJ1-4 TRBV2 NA TGTGCCAGCAAGGTTTCTGGGGGCACTCGGACTAATGAAAAACTGTTTTTT CASKVSGGTRTNEKLFF
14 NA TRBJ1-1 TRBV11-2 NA TGTGCCAGCACCCCAAAAGGGGTAAGCCCTGAAGCTTTCTTT CASTPKGVSPEAFF
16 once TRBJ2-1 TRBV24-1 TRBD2 TGTGCCACCAGTGACCCCCACTCAAGCGGGGGCAATGAGCAGTTCTTC CATSDPHSSGGNEQFF
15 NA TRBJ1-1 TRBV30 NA TGTGCCTGGAGTAGAGGGGGTAAAGGAAACACTGAAGCTTTCTTT CAWSRGGKGNTEAFF
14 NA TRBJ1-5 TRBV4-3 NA TGCGCCAGCAGCCAAGAGGAGGGGAACCAGCCCCAGCATTTT CASSQEEGNQPQHF
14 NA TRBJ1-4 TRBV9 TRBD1 TGTGCCAGCAGCGTACAGGGGGCCAATGAAAAACTGTTTTTT CASSVQGANEKLFF
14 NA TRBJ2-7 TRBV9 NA TGTGCCAGCAGCGTAGAACAGGGATCGAACGAGCAGTACTTC CASSVEQGSNEQYF
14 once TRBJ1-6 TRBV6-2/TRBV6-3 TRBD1 TGTGCCAGCAGCTCGACAGGGGGTGTCTCACCCCTCCACTTT CASSSTGGVSPLHF
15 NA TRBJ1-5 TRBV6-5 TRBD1 TGTGCCAGCAGCCGGGACAGGGGGCAGGGTCAGCCCCAGCATTTT CASSRDRGQGQPQHF
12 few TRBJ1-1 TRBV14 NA TGTGCCAGCAGCCAATCCGGGGTTGAAGCTTTCTTT CASSQSGVEAFF
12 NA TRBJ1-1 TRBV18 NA TGTGCCAGCTCACCATCGGGCACTGAAGCTTTCTTT CASSPSGTEAFF
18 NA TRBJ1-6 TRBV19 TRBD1 TGTGCCAGTCGCGCAACTCAGGGGGCAAGCTCCTATAATTCACCCCTCCACTTT CASRATQGASSYNSPLHF
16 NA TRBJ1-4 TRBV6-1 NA TGTGCCAGCAGTGAATTTGTAGGGGCAACTAATGAAAAACTGTTTTTT CASSEFVGATNEKLFF
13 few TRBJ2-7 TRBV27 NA TGTGCCAGCAAATTTAGTAGTTCCTACGAGCAGTACTTC CASKFSSSYEQYF
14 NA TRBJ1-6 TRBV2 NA TGTGCCAGCAGTACTACAAAGTATAATTCACCCCTCCACTTT CASSTTKYNSPLHF